A selection of T cell receptor beta chains follows, all from one sample in a study of T cell responses to AZD1222 COVID-19 vaccine. This table comes from immunoSEQ multiplex PCR, and its TCRdb copy is limited to in-frame clones, with some not included. The sample has 95,000 to 150,000 clones, approximately 88% seen once; the top ten hold approximately 4.2%. The sequencing here drew on peripheral blood, taken on day 0 of AZD1222 vaccination. The receptor set was obtained from an adult in good health. The CDR3 runs from the conserved cysteine through the conserved F or W. The D gene is left open where the match is weak. Clone size is not always given. Where it is, it says once, few, many or a class for expanded clones.

j_gene: TRBJ1-5
v_gene: TRBV27
d_gene: .
len: 14
abundance: .
CDR3nt: TGTGCCAGCCGCTCCCACGGGGGTAATCAGCCCCAGCATTTT
CDR3aa: CASRSHGGNQPQHF

j_gene: TRBJ2-1
v_gene: TRBV10-3
d_gene: .
len: 16
abundance: .
CDR3nt: TGTGCCATCAGCCCCGGAGGGCGGGGCCAATACAATGAGCAGTTCTTC
CDR3aa: CAISPGGRGQYNEQFF

j_gene: TRBJ2-1
v_gene: TRBV29-1
d_gene: .
len: 14
abundance: once
CDR3nt: TGCAGCGTTGAGGGGACCGCAGAGAACAATGAGCAGTTCTTC
CDR3aa: CSVEGTAENNEQFF

j_gene: TRBJ2-7
v_gene: TRBV6-5
d_gene: .
len: 15
abundance: .
CDR3nt: TGTGCCAGCACATCCGTAGCGGAGGGGGGCTACGAGCAGTACTTC
CDR3aa: CASTSVAEGGYEQYF

j_gene: TRBJ2-7
v_gene: TRBV6-1
d_gene: .
len: 14
abundance: .
CDR3nt: TGTGCCAGCAGTGAAGGGGGGGCTTCCCACGAGCAGTACTTC
CDR3aa: CASSEGGASHEQYF

j_gene: TRBJ2-3
v_gene: TRBV28
d_gene: .
len: 14
abundance: .
CDR3nt: TGTGCCAGCAGTCCCGTTCGATTAGGAACGACGCAGTATTTT
CDR3aa: CASSPVRLGTTQYF

j_gene: TRBJ1-1
v_gene: TRBV6-2/TRBV6-3
d_gene: .
len: 13
abundance: .
CDR3nt: TGTGCCAGCAGTTACCCCGGACGTAAGCGAGCTTTCTTT
CDR3aa: CASSYPGRKRAFF

j_gene: TRBJ1-6
v_gene: TRBV30
d_gene: .
len: 13
abundance: .
CDR3nt: TGTGCCTGGAGTGCCCCCGACAGGCCCCCAGTCCACTTT
CDR3aa: CAWSAPDRPPVHF

j_gene: TRBJ2-7
v_gene: TRBV5-1
d_gene: TRBD1
len: 15
abundance: .
CDR3nt: TGCGCCAGCAGCTTGATTAACAGGGGGAGCTACGAGCAGTACTTC
CDR3aa: CASSLINRGSYEQYF

j_gene: TRBJ2-5
v_gene: TRBV5-1
d_gene: .
len: 14
abundance: .
CDR3nt: TGCGCCAGCAGCTTCTTAGACAACCAAGAGACCCAGTACTTC
CDR3aa: CASSFLDNQETQYF

j_gene: TRBJ1-1
v_gene: TRBV7-3
d_gene: TRBD1
len: 15
abundance: few
CDR3nt: TGTGCCAGCAGCCCCCAACAGGGGACGGGCACTGAAGCTTTCTTT
CDR3aa: CASSPQQGTGTEAFF

j_gene: TRBJ1-1
v_gene: TRBV19
d_gene: .
len: 16
abundance: .
CDR3nt: TGTGCCAGTAGTATCCGAGGTCGGGGTCTGAACACTGAAGCTTTCTTT
CDR3aa: CASSIRGRGLNTEAFF

j_gene: TRBJ2-7
v_gene: TRBV4-1
d_gene: TRBD2
len: 13
abundance: .
CDR3nt: TGCGCCAGCAGCCAAGCTAGCGGGAGCGAGCAGTACTTC
CDR3aa: CASSQASGSEQYF

j_gene: TRBJ1-6
v_gene: TRBV7-2
d_gene: .
len: 17
abundance: .
CDR3nt: TGTGCCAGCACCAACGTTCGGGGGGCTAACTCGAATTCACCCCTCCACTTT
CDR3aa: CASTNVRGANSNSPLHF

j_gene: TRBJ1-2
v_gene: TRBV5-6
d_gene: TRBD1
len: 13
abundance: .
CDR3nt: TGTGCCAGCATGGGACAGCCCCCGGGTGGCTACACCTTC
CDR3aa: CASMGQPPGGYTF

j_gene: TRBJ1-1
v_gene: TRBV19
d_gene: .
len: 14
abundance: .
CDR3nt: TGTGCCAGTAATCTTCTAGGGGAAAACAGGGAAGCTTTCTTT
CDR3aa: CASNLLGENREAFF

j_gene: TRBJ2-7
v_gene: TRBV4-2
d_gene: TRBD1
len: 15
abundance: few
CDR3nt: TGTGCCAGCAGCCACAATGACAGGGACCCCTACGAGCAGTACTTC
CDR3aa: CASSHNDRDPYEQYF

j_gene: TRBJ1-5
v_gene: TRBV19
d_gene: .
len: 12
abundance: .
CDR3nt: TGTGCCAGTAAGGAGGGGATGCAGCCCCAGCATTTT
CDR3aa: CASKEGMQPQHF

j_gene: TRBJ2-3
v_gene: TRBV28
d_gene: .
len: 13
abundance: .
CDR3nt: TGTGCCAGCACGGGTAGATTCACAGATACGCAGTATTTT
CDR3aa: CASTGRFTDTQYF

j_gene: TRBJ1-4
v_gene: TRBV5-1
d_gene: TRBD1
len: 14
abundance: .
CDR3nt: TGCGCCAGCAGCGTGACAGGGGCTAATGAAAAACTGTTTTTT
CDR3aa: CASSVTGANEKLFF

j_gene: TRBJ2-1
v_gene: TRBV25-1
d_gene: TRBD1
len: 16
abundance: once
CDR3nt: TGTGCCAGCACAAAAACCGGGACAGGGTTGAACAATGAGCAGTTCTTC
CDR3aa: CASTKTGTGLNNEQFF

j_gene: TRBJ2-2
v_gene: TRBV6-5
d_gene: .
len: 12
abundance: .
CDR3nt: TGTGCCAGCAGTACGGTTACCGGGGAGCTGTTTTTT
CDR3aa: CASSTVTGELFF

j_gene: TRBJ2-3
v_gene: TRBV29-1
d_gene: .
len: 11
abundance: .
CDR3nt: TGCAGCGGGAGACAGGCAGATACGCAGTATTTT
CDR3aa: CSGRQADTQYF

j_gene: TRBJ2-7
v_gene: TRBV27
d_gene: .
len: 13
abundance: .
CDR3nt: TGTGCCAGCAGTTTCGAGGGGGGCTACGAGCAGTACTTC
CDR3aa: CASSFEGGYEQYF